This is a list of T cell receptor beta chains from one sample in a study of T cells in Graves' hyperthyroidism and ophthalmopathy. Each CDR3 protein gets one entry after TCRdb re-called the multiplex PCR reads with MiXCR. Here the sample spans about 400,000 distinct CDR3 sequences, roughly an eighth being singletons. The sample comprised blood. The source is a woman between 18 and 30 years old with Graves' hyperthyroidism. Each CDR3 is given with its conserved first and last residue. Fields, in order: V gene, J gene, CDR3 length, clone size, D gene, CDR3 protein, CDR3 DNA. The D gene is left open where the match is weak. Rows give clone size only sometimes, using once, few, many, or a class for an expanded clone.

TRBV7-9	TRBJ2-3	16	many	-	CASSLGRGLTTDTQYF	TGTGCCAGCAGCTTAGGGCGGGGACTCACCACAGATACGCAGTATTTT
TRBV20-1	TRBJ2-7	14	many	TRBD1	CSARNPGTDYEQYF	TGCAGTGCTAGAAACCCCGGGACAGACTACGAGCAGTACTTC
TRBV19	TRBJ2-1	17	-	-	CASGGRTGTGALNEQFF	TGTGCCAGTGGGGGGCGGACCGGGACGGGGGCCTTAAATGAGCAGTTCTTC
TRBV25-1	TRBJ2-1	13	-	-	CASRRARGNEQFF	TGTGCCAGCAGGAGAGCCAGAGGAAATGAGCAGTTCTTC
TRBV28	TRBJ1-5	15	-	-	CASRGGLRVRQPQHF	TGTGCCAGCCGAGGGGGACTCAGGGTTCGACAGCCCCAGCATTTT
TRBV24-1	TRBJ2-7	14	many	-	CATSDGGRPYEQYF	TGTGCCACCAGTGATGGGGGCAGACCCTACGAGCAGTACTTC
TRBV2	TRBJ1-5	10	many	-	CASGYQPQHF	TGTGCCAGTGGATATCAGCCCCAGCATTTT
TRBV9	TRBJ1-5	16	-	-	CASSEGDSDSDQPQHF	TGTGCCAGCAGCGAGGGGGACTCTGATAGCGATCAGCCCCAGCATTTT
TRBV7-2	TRBJ2-1	13	many	-	CASSLAHQREQFF	TGTGCCAGCAGCTTAGCGCATCAGCGGGAGCAGTTCTTC
TRBV30	TRBJ1-2	12	many	-	CAWSGQAYGYTF	TGTGCCTGGAGTGGGCAGGCGTATGGCTACACCTTC
TRBV27	TRBJ2-7	15	many	TRBD2	CASSVGLAVSYEQYF	TGTGCCAGCAGTGTGGGACTAGCGGTCTCCTACGAGCAGTACTTC
TRBV9	TRBJ2-5	14	many	TRBD2	CASSVGLAQETQYF	TGTGCCAGCAGCGTAGGACTAGCTCAAGAGACCCAGTACTTC
TRBV10-1	TRBJ2-3	15	-	-	CASSETEGGTDTQYF	TGCGCCAGCAGTGAAACGGAGGGAGGCACAGATACGCAGTATTTT
TRBV6-2/TRBV6-3	TRBJ2-3	14	few	TRBD1	CASSTGTGVDTQYF	TGTGCCAGCAGTACCGGGACAGGGGTGGATACGCAGTATTTT
TRBV12-3/TRBV12-4	TRBJ1-1	13	-	-	CASSARKNTEAFF	TGTGCCAGCAGTGCAAGGAAGAACACTGAAGCTTTCTTT
TRBV10-1	TRBJ2-3	13	-	-	CASSTSRSDTQYF	TGCGCCAGCAGTACTAGTAGGTCAGATACGCAGTATTTT
TRBV20-1	TRBJ2-1	16	-	TRBD2	CSARDWSGSSYNEQFF	TGCAGTGCTAGAGATTGGAGCGGGAGCTCCTACAATGAGCAGTTCTTC
TRBV28	TRBJ1-1	13	many	-	CASSLGQGSEAFF	TGTGCCAGCAGTTTAGGTCAGGGTTCCGAAGCTTTCTTT
TRBV3-1	TRBJ1-1	14	-	TRBD1	CASGTGFMNTEAFF	TGTGCCAGCGGGACAGGGTTCATGAACACTGAAGCTTTCTTT
TRBV28	TRBJ2-1	15	many	-	CASSPLGEGYNEQFF	TGTGCCAGCAGCCCTTTGGGCGAAGGCTACAATGAGCAGTTCTTC
TRBV13	TRBJ1-1	17	many	TRBD1	CASSSTGRGQANTEAFF	TGTGCCAGCAGCTCGACTGGACGAGGACAGGCGAACACTGAAGCTTTCTTT
TRBV28	TRBJ1-4	17	-	-	CASSSDPRAADNEKLFF	TGTGCCAGCAGTTCGGACCCCCGGGCTGCAGATAATGAAAAACTGTTTTTT
TRBV28	TRBJ1-2	14	many	TRBD1	CASRPQGVSYGYTF	TGTGCCAGCAGGCCTCAGGGGGTAAGCTATGGCTACACCTTC
TRBV2	TRBJ1-2	11	few	-	CASRVEVGYTF	TGTGCCAGCAGAGTCGAGGTGGGCTACACCTTC
TRBV5-1	TRBJ1-1	15	few	-	CASSWGGDVNTEAFF	TGCGCCAGCAGCTGGGGTGGGGACGTCAACACTGAAGCTTTCTTT
TRBV28	TRBJ2-7	15	many	-	CASSFPTGVKDEQYF	TGTGCCAGCAGTTTCCCCACGGGGGTTAAAGACGAGCAGTACTTC
TRBV20-1	TRBJ2-5	19	many	-	CSARSLLLGVGGPGETQYF	TGCAGTGCTAGATCCCTGCTCTTGGGGGTGGGGGGTCCGGGTGAGACCCAGTACTTC
TRBV3-1	TRBJ1-4	12	many	-	CASSQAHRKLFF	TGTGCCAGCAGCCAAGCCCACCGAAAACTGTTTTTT
TRBV7-2	TRBJ2-1	17	many	-	CASSLEGGLSSYNEQFF	TGTGCCAGCAGCTTGGAGGGAGGTCTGAGCTCCTACAATGAGCAGTTCTTC
TRBV7-8	TRBJ2-1	14	many	-	CASSLFRVPNEQFF	TGTGCCAGCAGCTTATTCAGGGTTCCCAATGAGCAGTTCTTC
TRBV6-2/TRBV6-3	TRBJ2-2	15	many	-	CASSYDRAGTGELFF	TGTGCCAGCAGTTACGACAGGGCGGGAACCGGGGAGCTGTTTTTT
TRBV7-2	TRBJ1-1	13	few	-	CASSAGGVTEAFF	TGTGCCAGCAGCGCGGGGGGGGTCACTGAAGCTTTCTTT
TRBV20-1	TRBJ2-7	14	many	-	CSANPGYSSYEQYF	TGCAGTGCGAATCCTGGTTATAGCTCCTACGAGCAGTACTTC
TRBV27	TRBJ2-7	14	many	TRBD1	CASSFETGGYEQYF	TGTGCCAGCAGTTTCGAGACAGGGGGTTACGAGCAGTACTTC
TRBV29-1	TRBJ2-1	14	-	-	CSVQILSSYNEQFF	TGCAGCGTGCAGATCCTTAGCTCCTACAATGAGCAGTTCTTC
TRBV19	TRBJ2-7	15	few	TRBD1	CASSIAGQDFYEQYF	TGTGCCAGTAGTATTGCGGGACAGGACTTTTACGAGCAGTACTTC
TRBV10-1	TRBJ2-3	16	-	TRBD2	CASSDPGGQSADTQYF	TGCGCCAGCAGTGATCCGGGAGGCCAATCCGCAGATACGCAGTATTTT
TRBV4-2	TRBJ2-1	13	-	-	CASSQDIRNEQFF	TGTGCCAGCAGCCAAGATATCAGGAATGAGCAGTTCTTC
TRBV9	TRBJ2-7	14	-	-	CASSATGTPGEQYF	TGTGCCAGCAGCGCTACAGGGACCCCAGGCGAGCAGTACTTC
TRBV27	TRBJ2-5	13	many	-	CASSLFFQETQYF	TGTGCCAGCAGTTTGTTTTTTCAAGAGACCCAGTACTTC
TRBV5-6	TRBJ1-5	12	few	-	CASSLGADVQHF	TGTGCCAGCAGCTTAGGAGCAGACGTCCAGCATTTT
TRBV12-3/TRBV12-4	TRBJ1-2	14	-	-	CASSFYGRALGYTF	TGTGCCAGCAGTTTTTATGGCAGGGCCCTCGGCTACACCTTC
TRBV6-6	TRBJ2-5	18	many	TRBD2	CASSYSGGLAGEEETQYF	TGTGCCAGCAGTTACTCTGGGGGACTAGCGGGGGAGGAGGAGACCCAGTACTTC
TRBV10-3	TRBJ1-6	18	-	-	CAISESTQGWIGNSPLHF	TGTGCCATCAGTGAGTCGACGCAAGGGTGGATTGGGAATTCACCCCTCCACTTT
TRBV28	TRBJ1-1	15	many	-	CASSLSSGSFTEAFF	TGTGCCAGCAGTTTATCATCAGGGAGTTTCACTGAAGCTTTCTTT
TRBV20-1	TRBJ1-5	14	few	-	CSAAGKSSNQPQHF	TGCAGTGCTGCAGGGAAATCTAGCAATCAGCCCCAGCATTTT
TRBV25-1	TRBJ2-7	17	-	-	CASSEGRGDTHSYEQYF	TGTGCCAGCAGTGAGGGTCGAGGGGATACCCACTCCTACGAGCAGTACTTC
TRBV7-6	TRBJ2-1	15	many	-	CASSDLGSSYNEQFF	TGTGCCAGCAGCGATCTGGGGAGCTCCTACAATGAGCAGTTCTTC
TRBV6-1	TRBJ2-2	12	-	-	CASLAGTGELFF	TGTGCCAGCCTTGCCGGTACCGGGGAGCTGTTTTTT
TRBV5-1	TRBJ1-6	14	many	-	CASSLRGENSPLHF	TGCGCCAGCAGCTTGAGGGGGGAAAATTCACCCCTCCACTTT
TRBV7-9	TRBJ1-5	16	once	-	CASSPTGMVSNQPRHF	TGTGCCAGCAGCCCAACAGGGATGGTCAGCAATCAGCCCCGGCATTTT
TRBV6-2/TRBV6-3	TRBJ1-2	15	-	TRBD1	CASSGEGAGSYGYTF	TGTGCCAGCAGTGGAGAGGGGGCCGGGAGCTATGGCTACACCTTC
TRBV20-1	TRBJ1-1	13	many	-	CSANPDGNTEAFF	TGCAGTGCCAATCCCGACGGTAATACTGAAGCTTTCTTT
TRBV6-6	TRBJ1-1	16	many	TRBD1	CASSYSDRGRGTEAFF	TGTGCCAGCAGTTACTCAGACAGGGGGCGGGGCACTGAAGCTTTCTTT
TRBV28	TRBJ2-7	16	-	TRBD1	CASSSQEGQGFYEQYF	TGTGCCAGCAGTTCCCAAGAAGGACAGGGTTTTTACGAGCAGTACTTC
TRBV6-1	TRBJ2-3	15	-	-	CAGSPGVAGTDTQYF	TGCGCCGGCAGCCCCGGAGTTGCGGGCACAGATACGCAGTATTTT
TRBV29-1	TRBJ2-7	14	-	-	CSVRIRGASYEQYF	TGCAGCGTTCGAATCAGGGGGGCCTCCTACGAGCAGTACTTC
TRBV24-1	TRBJ2-1	14	-	-	CATSVRDGNNEQFF	TGTGCCACCAGTGTACGGGATGGAAACAATGAGCAGTTCTTC
TRBV30	TRBJ2-7	14	many	TRBD1	CAWIMGQGDYEQYF	TGTGCCTGGATTATGGGACAGGGGGACTACGAGCAGTACTTC